The sequence of this TCR beta chain was determined in a study of PD-1 blockade in classical Hodgkin lymphoma. At the level of the study: Every 2 weeks, patients had 3 mg/kg nivolumab intravenously. General study points: CD4+ but not CD8+ TCR diversity rose significantly by C4D1.

Each of the patients experienced relapse following autologous stem cell transplantation, and their brentuximab vedotin exposure differed. Germline CDR1 LNHDA, CDR2 SQIVND (reference sequence). With V trimmed by 6 bases and J by 3 bases, 4 bases remained unmatched. The CDR3 totals 14 residues. Profiling relied on immunoSEQ multiplex PCR, and the TCRdb table lists in-frame clones only, not all of them. Among 40,000 to 50,000 clones listed, more than 85% were seen once. With respect to this clone: Its antigen is unidentified.

V gene TRBV19 combines with J gene TRBJ2-5; 10 nucleotides align to TRBD1. This clonotype was sampled from a human donor with classical Hodgkin lymphoma. The sample in question was peripheral blood mononuclear cells (PBMCs), obtained before the second cycle of nivolumab. The CDR3 nucleotides are TGTGCCAGTAGCCTGACAGGGGGCAAAGAGACCCAGTACTTC. Translating it yields CASSLTGGKETQYF.